The source of this TCR beta chain is a study of T cell clonotyping in hematopoietic cell transplantation (TCRdb year 2021). Concerning the study at large: Recipient samples taken before transplant were obtained following cytoreduction. A total of 110 to 150 blood samples were collected in the study from roughly 32 consecutive transplant recipients and their related donors. Recruitment of patients was conducted between late 2015 and early 2017, and follow-up was continued until late 2020 or death.

From the cysteine up to the phenylalanine, the CDR3 has a length of 13 residues. The only DNA kept is the CDR3, 39 bases in frame from the first base. The germline V gene encodes CDR1 LNHDA and CDR2 SQIVND (reference sequence). Relative to germline, V is missing 5 bases and J is missing 7 bases, with 6 bases of the junction outside any gene match. A remark on this clone: What this receptor recognizes is not known. No much larger clone is present one base from it, and per-base qualities are unavailable.

Results and caveats for the whole study, not just this receptor: Just a small fraction of recipient repertoires overlapped with donor repertoires, and more than 97% appeared de novo at the given depth. Donor and pretransplant recipient Inverse Simpson Index values predicted broader posttransplant TCR repertoire diversity. After transplant, TCR diversity in recipients dropped, and pathologically expanded clonotypes increased progressively from day 30 to day 180. The sample size was limited and the cells went unsorted, which meant the CD4 and CD8 repertoire contributions could not be told apart.

The immunoSEQ assay, a bias-controlled multiplex PCR with V- and J-specific primers, was used to amplify TCR beta CDR3 regions from genomic DNA. A proprietary barcode and Illumina adapter sequences were added to the CDR3 amplicons in a second PCR step. An Illumina MiSeq instrument was used to sequence the CDR3 libraries. The published analysis was carried out like this. immunoSEQ Analyzer 3.0 was used for export and quality control, with R Bioconductor and Immunarch used for downstream analyses. Repertoire metrics were calculated using only productive rearrangements within the normalized downsampled data set. In the normalized cohort, a clonotype counted as pathologically expanded if the clonotype was larger than 5 templates. Repertoire diversity was measured with the Inverse Simpson Index. To capture all clonotypes, CMV-specificity analyses were performed on the non-normalized data set. TCRdb retrieved this table from immuneACCESS and kept in-frame rearrangements only. Not all clones are present; in checked studies, unresolved V genes account for under half, and no reason is known for the remainder. The V and J calls and clone size are taken from that table; D and trimming were inferred from the DNA. The table for this sample lists 25,000 to 35,000 clones; just over 90% of them were counted only once. The ten biggest clones cover about 2.2% of the sample.

Taken with the paper, the label for time point translates to: recipient sample about 28 days before transplant, after cytoreduction. Blood from recipients was drawn about 28 days before transplant and again at days 30, 100 and 180 after transplant. Using Nuclei Lysis Solution, genomic DNA was extracted from unfractionated peripheral blood mononuclear cells that were either fresh or cryopreserved. This receptor was identified in a man between 50 and 59 years old with acute myeloid leukemia. Some clones in this sample may be carry-over from other donors' samples. Here the sequenced sample was peripheral blood mononuclear cells, taken before stem cell transplant. The rearranged chain carries TRBV19 and TRBJ2-7, and 9 bases in between align with TRBD1. The CDR3 in this case is CASSPRTGDEQYF. Here is the DNA: TGTGCCAGTAGTCCCCGGACAGGGGATGAGCAGTACTTC.